Listed below are T cell receptor beta chains from one sample, sequenced in a study of CD8+ T cells in alopecia areata. Generated by immunoSEQ multiplex PCR, the TCRdb table keeps only in-frame clones and is missing some. The table lists some 100,000 clones, roughly 69% of them singletons. The sequenced sample was CD4+ T cells sorted from blood. The receptors originated from a human donor in good health. Each CDR3 is given with its conserved first and last residue. D genes are given only for firm matches. The size of a clone is reported for some rows only, either as once, few or many, or as a class for expanded clones.

CDR3aa	CDR3nt	d_gene	len	v_gene	j_gene	abundance
CASSEVPGQSGYTF	TGTGCCAGCAGTGAAGTCCCAGGGCAAAGTGGCTACACCTTC	-	14	TRBV6-1	TRBJ1-2	few
CSVHRKFTDTQYF	TGCAGCGTTCACAGGAAGTTCACAGATACGCAGTATTTT	-	13	TRBV29-1	TRBJ2-3	-
CASSRGQLNEKLFF	TGTGCCAGCAGCCGGGGACAGCTTAATGAAAAACTGTTTTTT	TRBD1	14	TRBV11-2	TRBJ1-4	-
CASSYVQGISEAFF	TGTGCCAGCAGTTACGTTCAGGGTATAAGTGAAGCTTTCTTT	-	14	TRBV6-5	TRBJ1-1	-
CASSYSGVAGGEAFF	TGTGCCAGCAGTTACTCAGGAGTTGCGGGAGGTGAAGCTTTCTTT	-	15	TRBV6-5	TRBJ1-1	-
CSVGQGDGSEQYF	TGCAGCGTGGGACAGGGCGACGGTAGCGAGCAGTACTTC	TRBD1	13	TRBV29-1	TRBJ2-7	-
CASMQGASSDTQYF	TGTGCCAGCATGCAGGGGGCAAGCTCAGATACGCAGTATTTT	TRBD1	14	TRBV6-5	TRBJ2-3	-
CASSSNTGELFF	TGTGCCAGCAGCTCAAACACCGGGGAGCTGTTTTTT	-	12	TRBV11-3	TRBJ2-2	-
CASRYVIYEQYF	TGCGCCAGCAGGTATGTCATCTACGAGCAGTACTTC	-	12	TRBV5-1	TRBJ2-7	-
CSVEPKGGAEAFF	TGCAGCGTTGAACCCAAGGGGGGGGCTGAAGCTTTCTTT	-	13	TRBV29-1	TRBJ1-1	-
CASRLRDRGAGELFF	TGTGCCAGCAGGCTCCGGGACAGGGGTGCCGGGGAGCTGTTTTTT	TRBD1	15	TRBV27	TRBJ2-2	-
CASSVSPATGELFF	TGTGCCAGCAGTGTAAGTCCCGCAACCGGGGAGCTGTTTTTT	-	14	TRBV25-1	TRBJ2-2	-
CASGDSSKNIQYF	TGTGCCAGCGGGGACAGCTCCAAAAACATTCAGTACTTC	TRBD1	13	TRBV28	TRBJ2-4	-
CASRGDRTPYGYTF	TGTGCCAGCAGGGGGGACAGGACCCCCTATGGCTACACCTTC	TRBD1	14	TRBV6-1	TRBJ1-2	-
CASSPGTEGTGELFF	TGCGCCAGCAGCCCCGGGACAGAAGGCACCGGGGAGCTGTTTTTT	TRBD1	15	TRBV5-1	TRBJ2-2	many
CSVDRADYGYTF	TGCAGCGTTGATCGGGCGGACTATGGCTACACCTTC	-	12	TRBV29-1	TRBJ1-2	-
CASSRDNVNTGELFF	TGCGCCAGCAGTCGGGACAACGTGAACACCGGGGAGCTGTTTTTT	-	15	TRBV5-1	TRBJ2-2	few
CASSETGLLSYEQYF	TGTGCCAGCTCAGAGACGGGACTTCTCTCCTACGAGCAGTACTTC	-	15	TRBV18	TRBJ2-7	-
CASRFNRDYEQYF	TGTGCCAGCAGGTTCAACAGGGATTACGAGCAGTACTTC	-	13	TRBV6-6	TRBJ2-7	-